Below, 32 T cell receptor beta chains from the same sample are listed, as sequenced in a study of radiation and T cells in renal cell carcinoma. The assay was immunoSEQ multiplex PCR, and TCRdb's table has in-frame clones only and misses some. The sample gives 20,000 to 25,000 clones, 58% of which show up once; around a fifth is in the top ten. The treatment: treatment-naive control, cytoreductive nephrectomy. Sequenced here: tumor tissue, sampled from a patient whose treatment was nephrectomy without radiotherapy. The receptors derive from a man between 35 and 55 years old with renal cell carcinoma.

The chain joins TRBV7-2 to TRBJ2-7; TRBD1 matches 8 bases. V lost 2 bases to trimming and J lost 2 bases; unmatched junction nucleotides: 5. The CDR3 totals 15 residues. Germline values: CDR1 SGHTA, CDR2 FQGNSA. Here the CDR3 DNA reads TGTGCCAGCAGCTTAACCGGGACAGGAGCCTACGAGCAGTACGTC. This gives the protein CASSLTGTGAYEQYV.

With respect to this clone: One end of the junction is discordant with germline, which a read error may explain. CDR3 sequence (DNA): TGTGCCAGCTCACCAGGACTGGCGGGGGGGCCCCCGGACTTC. Its translation: CASSPGLAGGPPDF. The chain joins TRBV18 to TRBJ2-5, with 9 bases fitting TRBD2. Per germline, CDR1 KGHSH and CDR2 LQKENI. The CDR3 loop spans 14 amino acids.

V usage is TRBV5-1 and J usage is TRBJ2-2; D is ambiguous. The length of the CDR3 is 15 residues. Germline V gene sequence: CDR1 SGHRS, CDR2 YFSETQ. V dropped 0 bases and J dropped 4 bases, with 10 bases sitting between them. The CDR3 DNA reads as TGCGCCAGCAGCTTGGTAGACGTCCGCACCGGGGAGCTGTTTTTT. Protein sequence: CASSLVDVRTGELFF.

This chain links TRBV28 with TRBJ1-1; D is perhaps TRBD1 (5 bases). The germline V and J ends were trimmed by 8 bases and 11 bases, with 18 bases remaining between them. The CDR3 sequence is 12 residues long. Germline lookup yields CDR1 MDHEN and CDR2 SYDVKM. CDR3 coding DNA: TGTGCCAGCGTGAGAGACAGCCTCGTCGCTTTCTTT. It is translated as CASVRDSLVAFF. The full variable domain, its missing parts supplied by reference TRBV28 and TRBJ1-1, is DVKVTQSSRYLVKRTGEKVFLECVQDMDHENMFWYRQDPGLGLRLIYFSYDVKMKEKGDIPEGYSVSREKKERFSLILESASTNQTSMYLCASVRDSLVAFFGQGTRLTVV.

This clone was counted between two and nine times. The chain employs TRBV28 and TRBJ1-5; D is uncertain. The CDR3 is 15 residues long. The V and J ends lost 6 bases and 0 bases respectively, with 12 bases between them. CDR1 is MDHEN, CDR2 SYDVKM, per germline. DNA of the CDR3: TGTGCCAGCAGAGCCTCGGGGTATAGCAATCAGCCCCAGCATTTT. It is translated as CASRASGYSNQPQHF.

This chain links TRBV28 with TRBJ1-2; 9 positions match TRBD1. Germline assignment: CDR1 MDHEN and CDR2 SYDVKM. J was trimmed by 6 bases and V by 1 base; bases with no gene match: 3. This CDR3 is 14 amino acids long. The CDR3 DNA is TGTGCCAGCAGTTTATTGGACAGGGGAAATGGCTACACCTTC. Translation gives CASSLLDRGNGYTF.

DNA of the CDR3: TGCGCCAGCAGTGCCAGACTAGCGGGGAGCACAGATACGCAGTATTTT. Translated: CASSARLAGSTDTQYF. The rearrangement joins TRBV10-2 to TRBJ2-3; 11 bases match TRBD2. The V gene end was trimmed by 4 bases and the J gene end by 0 bases; junction bases not matched to a gene: 3. Germline V gene sequence: CDR1 WSHSY, CDR2 SAAADI. The CDR3 contains 16 residues.

The rearrangement joins TRBV5-1 to TRBJ2-2; the D is unclear. Germline loops: CDR1 SGHRS, CDR2 YFSETQ. The CDR3 is made up of 16 amino acids. V lost 3 bases and J lost 2, with 14 bases in between. DNA for the CDR3: TGCGCCAGCAGCTCCTCAGCGACCGTCAACACCGGGGAGCTGTTTTTT. Translating gives CASSSSATVNTGELFF.

The gene calls are TRBV16 and TRBJ1-1; tentatively, D is TRBD1 (6 bases). In germline, CDR1 is KGHSY, CDR2 FQNENV. V was cut by 6 bases and J by 3 bases, with 14 bases left in between. The CDR3 is 14 residues long. CDR3 in amino acids: CASSRGGLDTEAFF. The CDR3 DNA reads TGTGCCAGCAGTCGGGGGGGGCTGGACACTGAAGCTTTCTTT.

V usage is TRBV5-1 and J usage is TRBJ1-6; maybe TRBD1 (6 bases). CDR1 and CDR2 from the germline V gene are SGHRS and YFSETQ. The CDR3 consists of 13 residues. Between the trimmed V and J ends, which lost 4 bases and 11 bases, there was a span of 13 bases. The CDR3 region is CASSGGQGTPLHF. DNA of the CDR3: TGCGCCAGCAGCGGGGGTCAGGGGACACCCCTCCACTTT.

With respect to this clone: One end of the junction varies from germline; a read error may be responsible. The chain combines TRBV5-1 with TRBJ1-6; 7 bases are a match to TRBD1. Germline assignment: CDR1 SGHRS and CDR2 YFSETQ. The length of the CDR3 is 15 residues. DNA of the CDR3: TGTGCCAGCAGCTTGGATGGCAGGGGGAGTTCACCCCTCCACTTT. As protein: CASSLDGRGSSPLHF.

The chain uses TRBV10-3 and TRBJ2-7; D possibly matches TRBD1 or TRBD2 (5 bases each). Trimming stripped 6 bases from V and 2 bases from J, with 14 bases between. Germline CDR1 and CDR2: ENHRY and SYGVKD. CDR3 length: 14 amino acids. The DNA for the CDR3 is TGTGCCATCAGGGGTAGGGACGGAGCCTACGAGCAGTACTTC. Residues: CAIRGRDGAYEQYF.

The CDR3, as DNA: TGTGCCAGCAGTGACTCGTCTAGCGGGGGCGCAGATACGCAGTATTTT. Translated: CASSDSSSGGADTQYF. This rearrangement joins TRBV6-4 to TRBJ2-3; 10 bases map to TRBD2. The ends lost 0 bases at V and 4 bases at J; junction bases unmatched: 4. Germline values: CDR1 MRHNA, CDR2 SNTAGT. This CDR3 spans 16 amino acids.

This clone was found once. J is TRBJ2-1 and V is TRBV18; D is tentatively TRBD1 or TRBD2 (5 bases each). CDR1 is KGHSH and CDR2 is LQKENI in the germline V gene. This CDR3 region has 14 residues. Trimming took 0 bases from V and 8 from J, leaving 11 bases between them. CDR3 protein: CASSPPKGTDEQFF. The CDR3 bases are TGTGCCAGCTCACCACCGAAGGGGACCGATGAGCAGTTCTTC.

The chain employs TRBV5-1 and TRBJ1-1; D not certain. The CDR3 is 13 amino acids. The V gene's germline CDR1 is SGHRS and CDR2 YFSETQ. V gave up 2 bases and J gave up 3 bases, with 8 bases separating them. CDR3 sequence: CASSLDLDTEAFF. As DNA, the CDR3 is TGCGCCAGCAGCTTAGATCTAGACACTGAAGCTTTCTTT.

V gene TRBV7-6 combines with J gene TRBJ2-2; D is tentatively TRBD1 or TRBD2 (5 bases each). Germline CDR1 and CDR2: SGHVS and FNYEAQ. Trimming took off 6 bases at V and 3 bases at J, with 11 bases between the two ends. The CDR3 is 14 residues long. CDR3 amino acids: CASSKQEDTGELFF. The CDR3 DNA reads TGTGCCAGCAGTAAACAGGAGGACACCGGGGAGCTGTTTTTT.

The chain recombines TRBV6-1 with TRBJ1-6; D is perhaps TRBD1 (5 bases). Germline V gene data show CDR1 as MNHNS and CDR2 as SASEGT. The CDR3 sequence is 15 residues long. V gave up 1 base and J gave up 7 bases, with 11 bases separating them. CDR3 nucleotides: TGTGCCAGCAGTGAAGGAGGGAGGGGAAATTCACCCCTCCACTTT. This encodes CASSEGGRGNSPLHF.

The V call is TRBV9, the J call TRBJ2-5; D remains ambiguous. Trimming removed 0 bases from V and 5 bases from J, with 8 bases in between. Per the germline V gene, CDR1 is SGDLS and CDR2 is YYNGEE. The CDR3 loop spans 13 amino acids. The CDR3 DNA is TGTGCCAGCAGCGTAGATGGTGTGGAGACCCAGTACTTC. This sequence encodes CASSVDGVETQYF.

The chain combines TRBV2 with TRBJ1-5; D is uncertain. The CDR3 is 15 amino acids. Germline CDR1 and CDR2: SNHLY and FYNNEI. With 7 bases removed from V and 0 bases from J, the gap between germline ends came to 13 bases. CDR3 residues: CASKWENDSNQPQHF. The DNA for the CDR3 is TGTGCCAGCAAGTGGGAAAACGATAGCAATCAGCCCCAGCATTTT.

The chain carries TRBV7-9 and TRBJ2-1; D gene unclear. Germline V CDR1 and CDR2: SEHNR, FQNEAQ (reference sequence). The CDR3 loop spans 12 amino acids. V lost 4 bases and J lost 6, with 7 bases in between. The CDR3 is CASSSGPNEQFF. CDR3 nucleotides: TGTGCCAGCAGCTCTGGACCCAATGAGCAGTTCTTC.

The chain joins TRBV2 to TRBJ2-6; D unresolved. The CDR3 is 15 amino acids. V was pared by 3 bases and J by 0 bases, with 6 bases between. Germline V gives CDR1 SNHLY, CDR2 FYNNEI. This CDR3 reads CASSDIDSGANVLTF. In nucleotides, the CDR3 is TGTGCCAGCAGTGATATTGACTCTGGGGCCAACGTCCTGACTTTC.

The CDR3 protein is CASSESRRTSGTDTQYF. DNA of the CDR3: TGTGCCAGCAGTGAAAGTCGGAGGACTAGCGGGACAGATACGCAGTATTTT. J is TRBJ2-3 and V is TRBV6-1, with TRBD2 identical over 11 bases. V trimming: 2 bases; J trimming: 3 bases; junction bases outside the gene matches: 7. CDR1 is MNHNS, CDR2 SASEGT, per germline. This CDR3 has 17 amino acids.

The chain links TRBV30 to TRBJ1-2; D is unresolved. Germline V CDR1 and CDR2: GTSNPN, SVGIG (reference sequence). The CDR3 has 14 amino acids. V was clipped by 2 bases and J by 2 bases, with 12 bases between them. CDR3 amino acids: CAWSRVLTNYGYTF. The DNA of the CDR3 is TGTGCCTGGAGTCGGGTTTTGACAAACTATGGCTACACCTTC.

This clone has only a few counts. This chain connects TRBV15 to TRBJ2-1; the D gene is possibly TRBD1 (6 bases). CDR3 length: 14 amino acids. Trimming pared 1 base from V and 4 bases from J, leaving 8 bases between. From germline, CDR1 is LNHNV and CDR2 YYDKDF (reference sequence). The CDR3 DNA follows: TGTGCCACCAGCAGAGTTAGGGGGTACAATGAGCAGTTCTTC. Amino acids: CATSRVRGYNEQFF.

This clone came up many times. The rearrangement uses TRBV19 and TRBJ2-2, with TRBD2 matching over 7 bases. After removal of 5 bases from V and 2 bases from J, the junction contained 8 bases not matched to a gene. The CDR3 spans 16 residues. CDR1 and CDR2 (germline): LNHDA, SQIVND (reference sequence). The CDR3 bases are TGTGCCAGTAGTTCTCGGCTAGCGGCTAACACCGGGGAGCTGTTTTTT. This codes for CASSSRLAANTGELFF.

This clone was observed a few times. V gene TRBV6-1 combines with J gene TRBJ1-2; 7 bases fit TRBD1. CDR1 and CDR2 (germline): MNHNS, SASEGT. The CDR3 consists of 15 residues. The junction had 10 bases not matched to a gene; V was cut back by 5 bases and J by 4 bases. The CDR3 protein is CASSTSRGQLYGYTF. The CDR3 coding sequence is TGTGCCAGCAGTACCTCAAGGGGGCAGCTCTATGGCTACACCTTC.

On this clone: Germline and junction disagree at one end, which may indicate a read error. This rearrangement joins TRBV7-7 to TRBJ2-5; D possibly corresponds to TRBD1 (6 bases). CDR1 and CDR2 from the germline V gene are SSHAT and FNYEAQ (reference sequence). CDR3 length: 14 residues. CDR3 in amino acids: CASSFTGIGETQYF. The CDR3 nucleotides read TGTGCTAGCAGCTTTACAGGGATAGGAGAGACCCAGTACTTC.

This rearrangement joins TRBV5-1 to TRBJ1-3; possible D gene TRBD1, 5 bases. The ends were cut back, 4 bases at V and 2 bases at J, with 10 bases in the middle. The V gene's germline CDR1 is SGHRS and CDR2 YFSETQ. CDR3 length: 14 amino acids. Written as DNA, the CDR3 is TGCGCCAGCAGCGAGGGACGGCCTGGAAACACCATATATTTT. Its protein product is CASSEGRPGNTIYF.

This clone is labeled as medium-sized. The chain links TRBV7-8 to TRBJ2-2; no clear D. The ends were cut back, 5 bases at V and 5 bases at J, with 9 bases in the middle. Germline V gene sequence: CDR1 SGHVS, CDR2 FQNEAQ. The CDR3 has 13 residues. CDR3 amino acids: CASSAAPTGELFF. The CDR3, as DNA: TGTGCCAGCAGCGCTGCTCCGACCGGGGAGCTGTTTTTT. The full variable domain, completed using reference TRBV7-8 and TRBJ2-2, is GAGVSQSPRYKVAKRGQDVALRCDPISGHVSLFWYQQALGQGPEFLTYFQNEAQLDKSGLPSDRFFAERPEGSVSTLKIQRTQQEDSAVYLCASSAAPTGELFFGEGSRLTVL.

The chain employs TRBV2 and TRBJ2-7; possibly TRBD1 for D (5 bases). Germline loops: CDR1 SNHLY, CDR2 FYNNEI. V was clipped by 3 bases and J by 5 bases, with 11 bases between them. The CDR3 is 13 residues long. CDR3 residues: CASSEQGFNEQYF. In DNA form, the CDR3 reads TGTGCCAGCAGTGAGCAGGGTTTCAACGAGCAGTACTTC.

CDR3 sequence (DNA): TGTGCCAGCAGCGTAGGGTACGGGGGGACCACCGGGGAGCTGTTTTTT. It codes for CASSVGYGGTTGELFF. V usage is TRBV9 and J usage is TRBJ2-2; 7 bases are shared with TRBD2. Germline V lookup: CDR1 SGDLS, CDR2 YYNGEE. The J segment lost 4 bases and the V segment lost 0 bases, leaving 6 bases of the junction unmatched. This CDR3 is 16 amino acids long.

In this sample, this clone turned up a few times. The J gene is TRBJ2-1, the V gene TRBV6-5, with 10 positions matching TRBD1. The V and J ends lost 1 base and 5 bases, in that order; junction bases with no gene match: 5. The CDR3 is 16 residues long. CDR1 and CDR2 (germline): MNHEY, SVGAGI. CDR3 bases: TGTGCCAGCAGTTACTTCCCGGGACAGGGGAACAATGAGCAGTTCTTC. This sequence encodes CASSYFPGQGNNEQFF.